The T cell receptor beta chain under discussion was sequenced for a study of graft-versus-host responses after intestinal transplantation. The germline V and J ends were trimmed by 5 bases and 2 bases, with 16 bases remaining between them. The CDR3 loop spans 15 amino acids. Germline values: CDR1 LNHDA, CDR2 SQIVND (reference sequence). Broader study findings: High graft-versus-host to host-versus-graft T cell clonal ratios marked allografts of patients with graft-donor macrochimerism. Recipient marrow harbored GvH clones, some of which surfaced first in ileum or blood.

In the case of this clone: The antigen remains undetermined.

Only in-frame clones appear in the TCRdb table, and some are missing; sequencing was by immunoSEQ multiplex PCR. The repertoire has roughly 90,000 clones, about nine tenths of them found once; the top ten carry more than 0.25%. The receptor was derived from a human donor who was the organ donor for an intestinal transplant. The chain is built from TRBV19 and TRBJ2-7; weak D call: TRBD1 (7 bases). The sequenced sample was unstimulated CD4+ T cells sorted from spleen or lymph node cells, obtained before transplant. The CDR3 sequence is CASSSWGDRTYEQYF. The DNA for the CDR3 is TGTGCCAGTAGTTCCTGGGGGGACAGAACCTACGAGCAGTACTTC. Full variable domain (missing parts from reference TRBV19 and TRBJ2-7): DGGITQSPKYLFRKEGQNVTLSCEQNLNHDAMYWYRQDPGQGLRLIYYSQIVNDFQKGDIAEGYSVSREKKESFPLTVTSAQKNPTAFYLCASSSWGDRTYEQYFGPGTRLTVT.